This TCR beta chain is from a study of response to subunit inactivated influenza vaccine. TCRdb called the RT-PCR reads again in MiXCR, with one record for every CDR3 protein. Here the sample spans about 170,000 distinct CDR3 sequences, 9.5% to 12% being singletons. Regarding the study as a whole: New T cells are recruited in small numbers by each seasonal influenza vaccination, according to the authors' suggestion.

The germline V gene has CDR1 MGHRA and CDR2 YSYEKL. CDR3 length: 16 residues. V gave up 3 bases and J gave up 0 bases; unmatched junction bases: 5. As concerns this clonotype: Its antigen is still unknown.

The V call is TRBV4-1, the J call TRBJ2-7, with 10 positions matching TRBD2. The source material was CD8+ T cells sorted from PBMCs, sampled around 25 months after vaccination. This receptor was identified in a man between 50 and 75 years old who received an inactivated influenza vaccine. The CDR3 DNA reads as TGCGCCAGCAGCCAGTTTAGCGGGGGGCTCTCCTACGAGCAGTACTTC. Its protein product is CASSQFSGGLSYEQYF.